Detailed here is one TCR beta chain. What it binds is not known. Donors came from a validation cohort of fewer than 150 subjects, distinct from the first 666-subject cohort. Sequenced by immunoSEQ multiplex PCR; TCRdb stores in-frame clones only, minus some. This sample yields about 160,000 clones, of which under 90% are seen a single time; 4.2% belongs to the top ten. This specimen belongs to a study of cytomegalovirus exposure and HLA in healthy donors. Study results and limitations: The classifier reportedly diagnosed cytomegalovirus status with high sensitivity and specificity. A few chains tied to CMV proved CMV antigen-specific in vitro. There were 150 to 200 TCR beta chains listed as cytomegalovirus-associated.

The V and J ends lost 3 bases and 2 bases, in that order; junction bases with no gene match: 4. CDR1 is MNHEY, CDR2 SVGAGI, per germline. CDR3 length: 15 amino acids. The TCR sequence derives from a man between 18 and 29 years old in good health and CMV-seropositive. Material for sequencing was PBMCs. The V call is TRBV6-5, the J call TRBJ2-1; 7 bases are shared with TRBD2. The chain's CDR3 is CASSYISGAYNEQFF. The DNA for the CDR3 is TGTGCCAGCAGTTATATCAGCGGGGCCTACAATGAGCAGTTCTTC.